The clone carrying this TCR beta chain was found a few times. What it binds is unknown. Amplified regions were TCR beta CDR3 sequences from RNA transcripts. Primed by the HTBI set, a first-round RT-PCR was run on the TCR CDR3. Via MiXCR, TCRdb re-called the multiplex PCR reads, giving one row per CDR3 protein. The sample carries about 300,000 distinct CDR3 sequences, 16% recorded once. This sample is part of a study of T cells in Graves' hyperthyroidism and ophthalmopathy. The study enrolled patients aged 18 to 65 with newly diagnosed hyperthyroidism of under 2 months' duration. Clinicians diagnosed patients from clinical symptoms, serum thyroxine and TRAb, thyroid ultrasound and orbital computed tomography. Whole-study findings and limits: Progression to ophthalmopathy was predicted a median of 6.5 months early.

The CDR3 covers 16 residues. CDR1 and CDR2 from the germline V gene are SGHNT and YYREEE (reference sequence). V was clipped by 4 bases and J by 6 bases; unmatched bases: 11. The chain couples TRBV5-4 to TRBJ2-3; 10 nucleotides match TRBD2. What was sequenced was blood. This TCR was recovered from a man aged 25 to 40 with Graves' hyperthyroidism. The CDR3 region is CASSRASSGGRDTQYF. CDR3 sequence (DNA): TGTGCCAGCAGCCGAGCATCTAGCGGGGGTCGCGATACGCAGTATTTT.